This T cell receptor beta chain originates from a study of identical twins (dated by TCRdb to the mid-2010s). Notes on the research overall: To test whether fetal clonotypes persist, the study used deep sequencing on TCR alpha and beta repertoires from monozygotic twins, unrelated adults of various ages, and cord blood. Replicate twin experiments were performed at different times using different library preparation protocols to rule out contamination.

In its sample, this clonotype was seen many times. The antigen it recognizes is unknown. Base qualities are not recorded, but no much larger clone differs from it by a single base. Preparation of the library involved 5' RACE. For sequencing, an Illumina HiSeq 2000 was employed. A universal primer binding site was introduced by template switching, and a unique molecular identifier was present in the final cDNA, enabling accurate counting of TCR cDNA molecules. Specific primers in the conserved constant-segment region were used to synthesize first-strand cDNA for TCR alpha and beta chains. To control for contamination, every cDNA library was double barcoded, receiving both a SMART-Mk sample barcode and Illumina barcodes. TruSeq adapter sequences, together with Illumina sample barcodes, were added in two successive PCR steps. The TCR alpha and beta cDNA libraries were sequenced on the Illumina HiSeq platform using custom primers. As for the original processing: MiGEC was used to process raw reads and extract unique molecular identifiers, and MiXCR was used to find CDR3 positions. Recombination models were inferred per individual with the repgenHMM and IGoR tools using an EM algorithm. Shared clonotype analysis was performed with the tcR package in R, normalizing sharing by the product of cloneset sizes. To study raw recombination without the effects of thymic and clonal selection, out-of-frame nonproductive sequences were analyzed. TCRdb took the public reads, trimmed them with fastp at Q25, ran MiXCR for clone calling and kept in-frame beta chains. Each entry is one CDR3 protein sequence, shown with its most common DNA and genes. None of the V and J calls come from the authors' own analysis; TCRdb made them. The sample table holds some 730,000 distinct CDR3 sequences, of which 18% were seen once. The top ten hold about an eighth of the sample.

Every donor was a healthy Caucasian. The twin cohort consisted of three pairs of female monozygotic twins, all aged about 18 to 29 years. RNA for TCR libraries was isolated from peripheral blood mononuclear cells. What the authors observed across the whole study: In monozygotic twins, recombination models systematically underestimated out-of-frame TCR alpha sharing, but the models matched the sharing seen between unrelated individuals. Abundant cord blood beta clonotypes carried fewer insertions; young adult naive repertoires showed a weaker similar trend, while memory repertoires showed none. Invariant T cells such as MAIT and iNKT could partly confound zero-insertion analyses, though diverse VJ usage argued against this for most clonotypes. A weaker excess of twin sharing was found in beta out-of-frame sequences because the signal-to-noise ratio was lowered by fewer shared sequences. Conclusions relied on cross-sectional statistical analysis, since the same donors could not be followed over many years. Out-of-frame TCR alpha sequences shared between twins showed an excess of low generation-probability sequences compared with coincidental sharing between unrelated individuals.

Trimming leaves V shorter by 4 bases and J shorter by 11 bases, with the junction holding 14 bases beyond the gene matches. From its cysteine to its phenylalanine, the CDR3 spans 15 amino acids. CDR3 DNA is the only sequence kept; it has 45 bases, read in frame from the first base. For CDR1 and CDR2, the germline V gene lists SGHTA and FQGNSA. This sample was also put to use in a study of T cells expressing NK-cell markers. As described in the second report: Fewer than ten donors provided sorted CD3+CD56+NKG2C+, CD3+CD56+NKG2C- and CD3+CD56-NKG2C+ T-cell subsets, whose TCR beta-chain repertoires were profiled. Of the eight sequenced donors, seven were found to be HCMV-seropositive and one was found to be HCMV-seronegative. In several experiments an anti-gammadeltaTCR antibody was added to restrict sorting to alphabetaTCR-expressing T cells. In a handful of donors, the dominant CD3+CD56+NKG2C+ clonotypes ranked among the top 10 CD8+ clonotypes, making up about 1.0-7.5% of CD8+ T cells. Those dominant clonotypes were again the most abundant among CD3+CD56-NKG2C+ cells in four donors, at roughly 28.3-65%. Whether the expanded NKG2C-expressing T cell clones were specific for HCMV antigens remained unclear. The study sequenced eight donors, all healthy volunteers chosen at random: three men and five women. To determine HCMV serostatus, a commercial ELISA kit was used to detect HCMV-specific IgG in serum. Bulk peripheral blood T-cell repertoires were additionally sequenced from unsorted PBMC for six donors. MIGEC handled demultiplexing of the reads and grouping by UMI, while MiTCR was used to assemble and quantify clonotypes. Only TCR cDNA sequences supported by at least two reads were kept to exclude erroneous sequences. Downstream repertoire analysis used the tcR package, and clonotypes were matched across fractions by CDR3 nucleotide sequence plus V segment. VDJmatch was used to annotate antigen specificity against VDJdb, with one amino acid substitution in CDR3 permitted.

The TCR comes from a woman between 18 and 29 years old in good health. Sequencing used PBMCs. The V and J genes are TRBV7-2 and TRBJ2-3; 8 central bases correspond to TRBD1. The CDR3 loop reads CASSSGQVPILGQYF. The DNA reads TGTGCCAGCAGCTCGGGACAGGTTCCCATCCTAGGGCAGTATTTT.